This passage covers 24 T cell receptor beta chains from one sample sequenced in a study of T cell responses to AZD1222 COVID-19 vaccine. Generated by immunoSEQ multiplex PCR, the TCRdb table keeps only in-frame clones and is missing some. The repertoire has more than 70,000 clones, 88% of them found once; the top ten carry 15% to 20%. Specimen: peripheral blood, collected on day 0 of AZD1222 vaccination. Every receptor here comes from an adult in good health.

The V and J genes are TRBV29-1 and TRBJ1-4; a weak D match, TRBD1 (5 bases). Per germline, CDR1 SQVTM and CDR2 ANQGSEA. This CDR3 is 16 amino acids long. The germline V and J ends were trimmed by 4 bases and 1 base, with 16 bases remaining between them. For the CDR3, the DNA is TGCAGCGTTGCCCAGCGGGGGGGAGGAACTAATGAAAAACTGTTTTTT. It codes for CSVAQRGGGTNEKLFF. Full variable domain (outside the CDR3, taken from reference TRBV29-1 and TRBJ1-4): SAVISQKPSRDICQRGTSLTIQCQVDSQVTMMFWYRQQPGQSLTLIATANQGSEATYESGFVIDKFPISRPNLTFSTLTVSNMSPEDSSIYLCSVAQRGGGTNEKLFFGSGTQLSVL.

V usage is TRBV6-1 and J usage is TRBJ2-3; TRBD2 matches at 10 bases. The length of the CDR3 is 17 residues. The V segment lost 2 bases and the J segment 4 bases; nucleotides outside the gene matches: 9. The germline gives CDR1 MNHNS, CDR2 SASEGT. CDR3 protein: CASSEFLASGSADTQYF. The CDR3 region has the DNA TGTGCCAGCAGTGAATTTTTGGCTAGCGGGAGCGCAGATACGCAGTATTTT.

The chain joins TRBV5-1 to TRBJ2-1; 7 bases map to TRBD2. Unmatched junction bases numbered 14, after V lost 4 bases and J lost 4 bases. The CDR3 length is 17 residues. The germline V gene has CDR1 SGHRS and CDR2 YFSETQ. The chain's CDR3 is CASSPHYRDYFYNEQFF. The CDR3 DNA follows: TGCGCCAGCAGCCCCCACTACCGGGACTACTTTTACAATGAGCAGTTCTTC.

The chain is built from TRBV29-1 and TRBJ2-1; TRBD1 aligns across 10 bases. The germline gives CDR1 SQVTM, CDR2 ANQGSEA. The CDR3 spans 13 residues. J lost 10 bases, V lost 7 bases, and 10 bases had no gene match. The CDR3 here is CSANRQGAREQFF. The DNA of the CDR3 is TGCAGCGCAAACCGACAGGGGGCTCGGGAGCAGTTCTTC.

The chain is built from TRBV12-5 and TRBJ1-1, with TRBD1 identical over 7 bases. The V and J ends lost 1 base and 3 bases, in that order; junction bases with no gene match: 8. This CDR3 region has 16 residues. Germline loops: CDR1 LGHNT, CDR2 FRNRAP. CDR3 in amino acids: CASGLDRKGGYTEAFF. DNA for the CDR3: TGTGCTAGTGGTTTGGACAGAAAAGGGGGCTACACTGAAGCTTTCTTT. Full variable domain (remainder filled in from reference TRBV12-5 and TRBJ1-1): DARVTQTPRHKVTEMGQEVTMRCQPILGHNTVFWYRQTMMQGLELLAYFRNRAPLDDSGMPKDRFSAEMPDATLATLKIQPSEPRDSAVYFCASGLDRKGGYTEAFFGQGTRLTVV.

This sequence joins TRBV7-3 and TRBJ2-5, with D possibly being TRBD1 (6 bases). With 5 bases removed from V and 2 bases from J, the gap between germline ends came to 9 bases. This CDR3 spans 13 amino acids. Germline loops: CDR1 SGHTA, CDR2 FQGTGA. In DNA form, the CDR3 reads TGTGCCAGCAGCCCGGACAGACAAGAGACCCAGTACTTC. This encodes CASSPDRQETQYF.

The chain joins TRBV18 to TRBJ2-1, with a weak D call TRBD2 (7 bases). Trimming removed 2 bases at V and 2 bases at J, with 16 bases between. Germline CDR1 is KGHSH and CDR2 is LQKENI. The CDR3 has 17 residues. The CDR3 here is CASSPEEGGPTYNEQFF. In DNA form, the CDR3 reads TGTGCCAGCTCACCAGAGGAGGGGGGGCCCACCTACAATGAGCAGTTCTTC.

The V gene is TRBV4-1, the J gene TRBJ2-1, with TRBD2 identical over 10 bases. This CDR3 has 18 amino acids. The germline V gene encodes CDR1 MGHRA and CDR2 YSYEKL. With 3 bases clipped from V and 0 bases from J, the junction kept 8 bases outside the gene matches. This CDR3 reads CASSQGGSSGSSYNEQFF. In DNA form, the CDR3 reads TGCGCCAGCAGCCAGGGGGGCTCTAGCGGGAGCTCCTACAATGAGCAGTTCTTC.

The chain combines TRBV5-6 with TRBJ1-2; D is possibly TRBD1 (5 bases). Germline CDR1 SGHDT, CDR2 YYEEEE. V was shortened by 0 bases and J by 6 bases, with 12 bases between the two germline ends. The CDR3 is 14 residues long. DNA for the CDR3: TGTGCCAGCAGCTTGGACGCAGGGTTAAATGGCTACACCTTC. This translates into CASSLDAGLNGYTF.

The chain links TRBV15 to TRBJ1-2; 7 positions match TRBD1. CDR3 length equals 15 residues. Trimming cost V 8 bases and J 3 bases; bases outside gene matches: 12. Germline CDR1 LNHNV, CDR2 YYDKDF (reference sequence). The CDR3 loop is CATAPGGGFDYGYTF. The CDR3 DNA reads as TGTGCCACCGCACCTGGAGGGGGCTTCGACTATGGCTACACCTTC.

A note on this clone: The sample contains more than one DNA sequence encoding this CDR3. This rearrangement joins TRBV5-1 to TRBJ1-2, with D uncertain. Germline V gene lookup returns CDR1 SGHRS and CDR2 YFSETQ. The CDR3 has 14 residues. V lost 0 bases and J lost 1, with 7 bases in between. The CDR3 loop reads CASSLVASNYGYTF. The CDR3 nucleotides are TGCGCCAGCAGCTTGGTGGCGAGTAACTATGGCTACACCTTC.

There are many counts of this clone. V gene TRBV19 combines with J gene TRBJ1-1; the match to TRBD1 covers 11 bases. The V and J ends lost 5 bases and 4 bases, in that order; junction bases with no gene match: 6. Per the germline V gene, CDR1 is LNHDA and CDR2 is SQIVND (reference sequence). The CDR3 has 15 amino acids. The CDR3 DNA is TGTGCCAGTAGTCCTCGGACAGGGGGCGTCACTGAAGCTTTCTTT. Encoded protein: CASSPRTGGVTEAFF.

CDR3 DNA: TGTGCCAGCAGTCCCGGAACGTTCTCTGGAAACACCATATATTTT. Its protein product is CASSPGTFSGNTIYF. The chain employs TRBV28 and TRBJ1-3, with unresolved D. This CDR3 is built from 15 residues. Between the trimmed V and J ends, which lost 5 bases and 0 bases, there was a span of 11 bases. Germline V gene data show CDR1 as MDHEN and CDR2 as SYDVKM.

The table lists this clone with a count of one. V gene TRBV18 combines with J gene TRBJ2-7; 10 bases line up with TRBD2. The CDR3 length is 16 residues. Germline loops: CDR1 KGHSH, CDR2 LQKENI. V lost 6 bases to trimming and J lost 4 bases; unmatched junction nucleotides: 12. The CDR3 coding sequence is TGTGCCAGCTCGCAAGAGCCCGGGACTAGCGCGTACGAGCAGTACTTC. It is translated as CASSQEPGTSAYEQYF.

V usage is TRBV10-2 and J usage is TRBJ2-3, with D tentatively TRBD2 (6 bases). Germline CDR1 is WSHSY and CDR2 is SAAADI. V lost 3 bases and J 0 bases, leaving 10 bases between the germline ends. The CDR3 is 15 residues long. The CDR3 here is CASSESGLSTDTQYF. The CDR3, as DNA: TGCGCCAGCAGTGAAAGCGGGTTAAGCACAGATACGCAGTATTTT.

This clone was counted once. The genes are TRBV7-9 and TRBJ1-1, with a tentative D call TRBD1 (5 bases). This CDR3 is 15 amino acids long. Germline V gene lookup returns CDR1 SEHNR and CDR2 FQNEAQ (reference sequence). Trimming left V 5 bases short and J 0 bases short, with 13 bases between. The CDR3 sequence is CASSLGLGMNTEAFF. In nucleotides, the CDR3 is TGTGCCAGCAGCCTGGGACTGGGCATGAACACTGAAGCTTTCTTT.

CDR3 nucleotides: TGTGCCAGTAGTACCGGACAGGGGGCAGGATCACCCCTCCACTTT. Encoded protein: CASSTGQGAGSPLHF. The chain carries TRBV19 and TRBJ1-6; TRBD1 aligns across 11 bases. The CDR3 has 15 residues. Germline lookup yields CDR1 LNHDA and CDR2 SQIVND (reference sequence). The trim removed 4 bases at V and 10 bases at J, leaving 6 bases unmatched.

V is TRBV4-1 and J is TRBJ1-1; D ambiguous. Germline V gene data show CDR1 as MGHRA and CDR2 as YSYEKL. Trimming stripped 0 bases from V and 1 base from J, with 6 bases between. The CDR3 spans 14 residues. DNA of the CDR3: TGCGCCAGCAGCCAAGATCCTCGGAACACTGAAGCTTTCTTT. Translation gives CASSQDPRNTEAFF.

This clone has only a few counts. The genes are TRBV10-3 and TRBJ1-6, with TRBD1 as a possible D gene (5 bases). CDR3 length: 14 amino acids. CDR1 and CDR2 from the germline V gene are ENHRY and SYGVKD. The V and J ends lost 3 bases and 6 bases respectively, with 9 bases between them. This chain's CDR3 is CAISDRAFNSPLHF. The CDR3 region has the DNA TGTGCCATCAGTGACAGGGCCTTTAATTCACCCCTCCACTTT.

The chain employs TRBV5-1 and TRBJ2-2; no reliable D call. Per the germline V gene, CDR1 is SGHRS and CDR2 is YFSETQ. Trimming took 4 bases from V and 9 from J, leaving 22 bases between them. CDR3 length: 16 amino acids. This CDR3 reads CASSRRARTLIWELFF. The CDR3 region has the DNA TGCGCCAGCAGCAGACGTGCCCGGACGTTAATCTGGGAGCTGTTTTTT.

The chain is built from TRBV14 and TRBJ1-1, with D tentatively TRBD1 (5 bases). Trimming removed 5 bases at V and 4 bases at J, with 8 bases between. The CDR3 has 12 residues. Germline V lookup: CDR1 SGHDN, CDR2 FVKESK. The CDR3 DNA is TGTGCCAGCAGCACCGGGGGCACTGAAGCTTTCTTT. It encodes CASSTGGTEAFF.

This clone was seen a single time. Here the CDR3 DNA reads TGCAGCGTCCACCCGTCCAGGACTAATTCACCCCTCCACTTT. It codes for CSVHPSRTNSPLHF. The chain employs TRBV29-1 and TRBJ1-6; D is uncertain. This CDR3 is built from 14 residues. The ends were cut back, 6 bases at V and 6 bases at J, with 15 bases in the middle. Looked up from germline, CDR1 is SQVTM and CDR2 is ANQGSEA.

This clone was counted a few times. This chain connects TRBV12-5 to TRBJ1-5, with a possible D match to TRBD1 (6 bases). Deletions cut 5 bases from V and 6 bases from J, with 14 bases between. This CDR3 spans 14 amino acids. CDR1 is LGHNT, CDR2 FRNRAP, per germline. The DNA for the CDR3 is TGTGCTAGTGGTGGGGAAACAGGGAGTCAGCCCCAGCATTTT. Amino acid sequence: CASGGETGSQPQHF. Combining the CDR3 with reference TRBV12-5 and TRBJ1-5 gives the whole variable domain DARVTQTPRHKVTEMGQEVTMRCQPILGHNTVFWYRQTMMQGLELLAYFRNRAPLDDSGMPKDRFSAEMPDATLATLKIQPSEPRDSAVYFCASGGETGSQPQHFGDGTRLSIL.

V and J are TRBV2 and TRBJ2-1, with 7 bases fitting TRBD2. Germline V gives CDR1 SNHLY, CDR2 FYNNEI. V lost 7 bases to trimming and J lost 9 bases; unmatched junction nucleotides: 3. The CDR3 length is 11 residues. This CDR3 is CASTTSVEQFF. The CDR3 coding sequence is TGTGCCAGCACCACTAGCGTTGAGCAGTTCTTC.